This T cell receptor beta chain was observed in a study of cytomegalovirus exposure and HLA in healthy donors (dated by TCRdb to the late 2010s). Notes on the research overall: An earlier analysis of several hundred of the donors reported 250 to 350 Gb of sequence data and about 120 million unique TCR beta sequences obtained from some 200 million T cells. An early release covering 550 to 700 HLA-typed donors comprised about 300 gigabases of sequencing data and approximately 80 million unique TCR sequences. Of the 350 to 450 genotyped donors, more than 75% were placed in the genetic ancestry cluster associated with self-reported Caucasian donors. The study aimed to test whether cataloging public T cell receptors could reveal signatures of past pathogen exposure. The study used immunosequencing to profile the T cell repertoires of several hundred subjects and linked those repertoires to cytomegalovirus serostatus. In addition to the first cohort of 666 subjects, a separate validation cohort of 120 different subjects was used. High-throughput TCR immunosequencing, statistical association of individual TCRs with disease status, and machine learning were combined to predict cytomegalovirus infection status. In a later analysis, previously published TCR beta repertoires from 666 donors were re-analyzed and high-resolution HLA genotyping was added so that TCR occurrence patterns could be studied. The later analysis used no new phenotypic data to find candidate immune exposures, relying instead on TCR beta sequences and their occurrence across donors. To decide whether each TCR beta V gene segment behaved as functional or pseudogenic, an earlier analysis of some 540 of the donors relied on high-throughput TCR beta sequencing. Donor age, sex, ethnicity and CMV serostatus were compiled together with the repertoire data. A later genetic analysis took genome-wide SNP genotypes for about 55% of the 666 donors and used that subset as a discovery cohort. All discovery cohort repertoires had been generated on a single sequencing platform. Class I and class II HLA loci were covered by the typing at four-digit resolution. Typing coverage varied by locus: roughly 629-630 donors for A, B, C, DRB1 and DQB1; approximately 520 for DQA1; more than 600 for DPA1; under 490 for DPB1. Five DR-DQ haplotypes were handled as single units for association and clustering because linkage in the cohort was strong. Among roughly 400 genotyped donors of the cohort, an average of around 240,000 unique TCR beta nucleotide sequences were sequenced per donor, approximately 20% of them non-productive.

Library preparation used the immunoSEQ multiplex PCR assay. The multiplex PCR relied on a mix of 60 forward primers for TCR Vbeta segments and 13 reverse primers for TCR Jbeta segments. The CDR3 region of rearranged TCR beta genes was amplified from genomic DNA with a multiplex PCR assay. The amplified TCR beta libraries were sequenced on the Illumina HiSeq System as 87-base-pair reads. In the source study's methods: In a later analysis, roughly 80 million unique TCR beta chains were counted across the approximately 620 repertoires, and about 9.9 million of these chains were shared by at least two donors. A nearest-neighbor algorithm error-corrected the raw reads and collapsed the reads into unique sequences, merging closely related sequences to remove PCR and sequencing errors. To assign V, D and J gene segments, CDR3 sequences were aligned to IMGT reference sequences. Each retained sequence needed at least a six-nucleotide match to both a V gene segment and a J gene segment. A rearrangement counted as productive if the CDR3 had no stop codons and remained in frame with V and J, and every other rearrangement counted as non-productive. CDR3 was defined according to IMGT convention as the region running from the second conserved V-encoded cysteine to the conserved J-encoded phenylalanine. Sequences without an unambiguous match to a single V gene segment were excluded from the earlier analysis of 450 to 750 of the donors. An earlier analysis of 587 of the donors called V segments functional above 56.7% productive rearrangements and segregating when the between-donor standard deviation exceeded 5%. A statistical classification framework was built to diagnose cytomegalovirus status from the catalog of TCR beta chain sequences. In a later analysis, TCR nucleotide sequences were compared against IMGT/GENE-DB human TR gene sequences so that V and J genes could be assigned. A later analysis assigned CDR3 sequences and most-parsimonious VDJ recombination scenarios with the TCRdist pipeline. In a later analysis, each TCR beta chain was defined by its CDR3 amino acid sequence together with its V-gene family, and reads lacking a unique V-gene family were excluded. As a way to deal with suspected cross-contamination and a sequencing artifact, a later analysis dropped 500 to 700 nucleotide sequences that were highly shared and had low generation probability. A later analysis calculated a clonal expansion index for each public chain from normalized within-repertoire ranks of inferred template counts. In a later analysis, generation probabilities were computed with a VDJ recombination model fitted to out-of-frame rearrangements, and the resulting probabilities were checked against IGoR. Hypergeometric tests were used in a later analysis to score TCR-TCR, TCR-HLA and TCR-CMV co-occurrence, with a repertoire-size bias correction applied to the TCR pairs. A later analysis estimated false discovery rates by permuting HLA or CMV assignments 20 times. In a later analysis, co-occurring TCRs were grouped using DBSCAN, and TCRdist sequence similarity was added for clustering within HLA-allele-positive subsets. Repertoires with fewer than 30,000 or more than 120,000 public chains, plus five repertoires with anomalous nucleotide sharing, were excluded from co-occurrence clustering. TCRdb obtained this table from immuneACCESS and retained in-frame rearrangements with V and J assigned. These tables miss some clones; where compared with another copy, unresolved V genes account for less than half of the shortfall, and the remainder is unexplained. V and J calls and clone size are copied from that table; D and trimming were computed from the DNA. In all, the sample holds roughly 92,000 clones, and approximately 7.1% of those were seen once. Together, the top ten hold 2% to 2.5% of the sample.

Here is what the overall study found, with its caveats: Most TCR sequences were observed very rarely across donors, whereas some public TCRs were present in many individuals. A later analysis found that HLA-associated TCR beta chains were more clonally expanded and had lower generation probabilities than equally common non-associated chains. Immune exposure information for the cohort was limited to CMV serostatus. Assigning TCR associations to individual alleles was difficult when HLA alleles, especially DR and DQ, strongly co-occurred. In vitro tests confirmed that a few of the cytomegalovirus-associated TCR beta chains recognize cytomegalovirus antigens. Because counts were too low, seventeen rarely observed V segments, including chromosome 9 orphons, were left out of the earlier analysis of approximately 580 of the donors. HLA typing was unavailable for some donors at each locus, so association tests used only the typed subset. A later genetic analysis reported fewer N-insertions in productive TCRs among donors in an Asian-associated ancestry cluster than the roughly 700-donor mean. A later analysis reported that several top co-occurrence clusters appeared linked to parvovirus B19, influenza, CMV and Epstein-Barr virus. A further reported finding was that TCR beta sequences accurately predicted the HLA-A and HLA-B alleles for most subjects in the first cohort. The classifier was reported to diagnose cytomegalovirus status with high specificity and sensitivity in both the original and validation cohorts. A cluster of highly shared sequence variants was judged likely to represent a technical artifact of the sequencing pipeline. A later genetic analysis associated a missense DCLRE1C variant with V-gene and J-gene trimming of TCR beta chains, and an independent cohort replicated the association. According to a later analysis, TCR association rates differed among HLA loci, with DRB1 alleles showing the most associated TCRs and HLA-C alleles showing the fewest. Roughly uniform sequencing depth across donors was assumed in presence/absence analyses, although this assumption may not hold. Linkage disequilibrium might explain the correlated functional status among segregating V segments, but an unknown experimental factor could not be ruled out. Some IMGT-functional V segments, including TRBV6-2 and TRBV6-3, could not be distinguished by the 87-base-pair reads and were therefore excluded. The study listed 164 TCR beta chains as associated with cytomegalovirus. An earlier analysis of approximately 540 of the donors showed that most TCR beta V segments appeared in productive rearrangements either about 87% or about 30% of the time, which broadly matched IMGT annotations. Specific HLA alleles were associated with over 15,000 TCR beta sequences at a false discovery rate of 0.05 in a later analysis. According to the authors, the approach could potentially be generalized to other disease states and immunological phenotypes. In a later analysis, most CMV-associated TCR beta chains were found to appear HLA-restricted, with HLA associations seemingly driven largely by CMV exposure. This cohort had only TCR beta chains sequenced, and the lack of alpha or paired-chain data limited which features could be detected.

This clone was counted a few times. The specificity of this receptor is unknown. Per-base quality was not reported, and no clone a single base away is much larger than it. The cohort was made up of 666 healthy bone marrow donors. All cohort members were sampled while nominally healthy, although unrecorded immune exposures were likely present. The donor tested CMV seronegative, placing the donor among the 350 or so seronegative members of the cohort. Each donor provided a peripheral blood sample, and peripheral blood mononuclear cells were used for TCR beta sequencing. Genomic DNA was extracted from the blood cell samples with the Qiagen DNeasy Blood Extraction Kit. Trimming removed 2 bases from V and 5 bases from J, leaving 15 bases between the germline ends. The CDR3 has 15 amino acids, counting the end cysteine and phenylalanine. The kept DNA is CDR3 alone, 45 bases in frame from the first base. CDR1 and CDR2 were assigned from the germline V gene as SQVTM and ANQGSEA.

Sequencing input: PBMCs. This chain joins TRBV29-1 to TRBJ2-2; the D region possibly corresponds to TRBD1 (7 bases align). The sequence was obtained from a man over 45 in good health and CMV-seronegative. The CDR3 region: CSVERSGGWTGELFF. The nucleotides read TGCAGCGTTGAAAGGTCAGGGGGGTGGACCGGGGAGCTGTTTTTT.